This paragraph covers one T cell receptor beta chain sequence. The target antigen is unknown. Produced via immunoSEQ multiplex PCR; TCRdb's table is partial and in-frame only. The sample gives about 97,000 clones, 75% to 95% of which show up once; under 0.2% is in the top ten. The sample originates from a study of graft-versus-host responses after intestinal transplantation. Trimming pared 2 bases from V and 4 bases from J, leaving 14 bases between. Germline V gene sequence: CDR1 SGHAT, CDR2 FQNNGV. The CDR3 length is 15 residues. This receptor was obtained from a human donor who was the organ donor for an intestinal transplant. The source material was unstimulated CD4+ T cells sorted from spleen or lymph node cells, sampled before transplant. The chain employs TRBV11-2 and TRBJ1-2; D is perhaps TRBD1 (6 bases). Written as DNA, the CDR3 is TGTGCCAGCAGCTTAACCCGCTGGACAGCCTATGGCTACACCTTC. As protein: CASSLTRWTAYGYTF.